These 8 T cell receptor beta chains share one sample of origin, sequenced in a study of blood T cell repertoires in COVID-19. Assay: immunoSEQ multiplex PCR; the TCRdb copy retains only in-frame clones and omits some. The sample lists about 70,000 clones; about 86% were seen once. The material sequenced was peripheral blood. These TCRs come from a man between 40 and 49 years old with COVID-19, enrolled during active disease.

This chain joins TRBV3-1 (or the pseudogene TRBV3-2) and TRBJ1-5; D gene unclear. Per the germline V gene, CDR1 is LGHDT and CDR2 is YNNKEL (reference sequence). The germline V and J ends were trimmed by 0 bases and 0 bases, with 18 bases remaining between them. The CDR3 runs 19 residues. CDR3 DNA: TGTGCCAGCAGCCAAGATGGGCGGCGGAGGGTGTATAGCAATCAGCCCCAGCATTTT. As protein: CASSQDGRRRVYSNQPQHF.

The chain employs TRBV6-1 and TRBJ1-4, with 8 nucleotides matching TRBD1. This CDR3 region has 15 residues. Germline lookup yields CDR1 MNHNS and CDR2 SASEGT. V dropped 0 bases and J dropped 8; count of bases not matched to a gene: 5. In DNA, the CDR3 is TGTGCCAGCAGTGAAGCGTACGGACAGGGAGAAAAACTGTTTTTT. Its protein is CASSEAYGQGEKLFF.

The rearrangement links TRBV5-8 to TRBJ2-7; D may be TRBD1 (6 bases). The CDR3 totals 16 residues. Trimming took 2 bases from V and 0 from J, leaving 15 bases between them. Germline V CDR1 and CDR2: SGHTS, YDEGEE. CDR3 loop: CASSFSGTSTSYEQYF. In DNA, the CDR3 is TGTGCCAGCAGCTTCTCCGGGACATCAACCTCCTACGAGCAGTACTTC.

This chain links TRBV7-6 with TRBJ1-6; D may be TRBD1 (5 bases). CDR1 and CDR2 from the germline V gene are SGHVS and FNYEAQ. The CDR3 runs 21 residues. V shed 2 bases and J shed 7 bases, with 30 bases lying between them. The CDR3 bases are TGTGCCAGCAGCTTAAGTTTCGGATATATGGGGGGGACGTTATCCAATTCACCCCTCCACTTT. It encodes CASSLSFGYMGGTLSNSPLHF. The whole variable domain, remainder taken from reference TRBV7-6 and TRBJ1-6, is GAGVSQSPRYKVTKRGQDVALRCDPISGHVSLYWYRQALGQGPEFLTYFNYEAQQDKSGLPNDRFSAERPEGSISTLTIQRTEQRDSAMYRCASSLSFGYMGGTLSNSPLHFGNGTRLTVT.

J is TRBJ2-7 and V is TRBV6-1; 8 bases match TRBD1. The CDR3 runs to 15 residues. CDR1 MNHNS and CDR2 SASEGT come from the germline V gene. Unmatched junction bases numbered 9, after V lost 3 bases and J lost 5 bases. Written as DNA, the CDR3 is TGTGCCAGCAGTGACCACAGGGGGTATCACCACGAGCAGTACTTC. Translated, it gives CASSDHRGYHHEQYF.

This chain connects TRBV6-4 to TRBJ1-6, with 8 bases fitting TRBD1. V trimming: 0 bases; J trimming: 8 bases; junction bases outside the gene matches: 3. CDR1 and CDR2 from the germline V gene are MRHNA and SNTAGT. The CDR3 runs to 15 residues. CDR3 region: CASSDSRQGHSPLHF. For the CDR3, the DNA is TGTGCCAGCAGTGACTCTCGACAGGGGCATTCACCCCTCCACTTT.

The chain combines TRBV5-1 with TRBJ1-2; 8 bases are shared with TRBD1. Trimming took 5 bases from V and 7 from J; bases not matched to a gene: 4. This CDR3 spans 12 amino acids. Germline V gene data show CDR1 as SGHRS and CDR2 as YFSETQ. CDR3: CASRRTGGGYTF. Written as DNA, the CDR3 is TGCGCCAGCAGGCGCACAGGGGGTGGCTACACCTTC.

V usage is TRBV2 and J usage is TRBJ2-6; 7 bases are shared with TRBD1. V shed 8 bases, J shed 0 bases, and the junction held 10 bases outside the gene matches. Looked up from germline, CDR1 is SNHLY and CDR2 is FYNNEI. This CDR3 is 17 amino acids long. The CDR3 is CASCRDSRSSGANVLTF. CDR3 bases: TGTGCCAGCTGCCGGGACAGCCGAAGCTCTGGGGCCAACGTCCTGACTTTC.